These 7 T cell receptor beta chains came from one sample sequenced in a study of blood T cell repertoires in COVID-19. Produced via immunoSEQ multiplex PCR; TCRdb's table is partial and in-frame only. Of about 180,000 clones in the sample, just over 85% were seen once. What was sequenced was PBMCs or T cells enriched from blood (not recorded which). The receptors derive from a woman between 18 and 29 years old who had recovered from COVID-19.

V is TRBV19 and J is TRBJ1-2, with 9 bases that match TRBD1. The ends lost 1 base at V and 7 bases at J; junction bases unmatched: 19. Germline V gene data show CDR1 as LNHDA and CDR2 as SQIVND (reference sequence). This CDR3 is 19 amino acids long. The CDR3 coding sequence is TGTGCCAGTAGTATAGCCTCACTGAGGGGACAGGGATCTGCTCTTGGCTACACCTTC. The encoded protein is CASSIASLRGQGSALGYTF.

J is TRBJ2-5 and V is TRBV28, with TRBD1 identical over 9 bases. Germline lookup yields CDR1 MDHEN and CDR2 SYDVKM. The V and J ends lost 4 bases and 6 bases, in that order; junction bases with no gene match: 6. The CDR3 loop spans 14 amino acids. The DNA for the CDR3 is TGTGCCAGCAGTTCCTACAGGGGGCAGAAGACCCAGTACTTC. This encodes CASSSYRGQKTQYF.

This clone was picked up a small number of times. This sequence joins TRBV30 and TRBJ2-1, with D possibly being TRBD2 (5 bases). The CDR3 has 14 residues. In germline, CDR1 is GTSNPN, CDR2 SVGIG (reference sequence). V lost 4 bases and J 6 bases, leaving 16 bases between the germline ends. The CDR3 coding sequence is TGTGCCTGGACCCCTCAGAGGACTCGCAATGAGCAGTTCTTC. Encoded protein: CAWTPQRTRNEQFF.

The chain has TRBV28 and TRBJ2-5; 9 positions agree with TRBD1. The CDR3 has 18 amino acids. J gave up 5 bases and V 5 bases, and 18 bases lay outside the gene matches. From germline, CDR1 is MDHEN and CDR2 SYDVKM. DNA of the CDR3: TGTGCCAGCAGTACGCCTCGGGGAGGGACAGGGATCGCGGAGACCCAGTACTTC. It yields the protein CASSTPRGGTGIAETQYF.

The chain carries TRBV7-2 and TRBJ1-3; 8 nucleotides match TRBD1. Germline V gene data show CDR1 as SGHTA and CDR2 as FQGNSA. Germline trimming cut 5 bases from V and 2 bases from J; bases unmatched to any gene: 5. This CDR3 has 15 amino acids. DNA of the CDR3: TGTGCCAGCAGCCCGGACAGGGAGGCTGGAAACACCATATATTTT. The encoded protein is CASSPDREAGNTIYF.

This clone was detected only once. The chain combines TRBV5-6 with TRBJ1-2; 8 nucleotides line up with TRBD1. The junction had 5 bases not matched to a gene; V was cut back by 3 bases and J by 13 bases. The CDR3 loop spans 11 amino acids. Germline-derived CDR1 and CDR2 are SGHDT and YYEEEE. The CDR3 loop reads CASSWGQVATF. The CDR3 DNA follows: TGTGCCAGCAGCTGGGGACAGGTCGCCACCTTC.

The chain employs TRBV12-3 or TRBV12-4 and TRBJ2-1; unclear D gene. The V end was cut by 1 base, the J end by 2 bases, with 3 bases between. The CDR3 runs 13 residues. CDR3 nucleotide sequence: TGTGCCAGCAGTTTAGGGCCCTACAATGAGCAGTTCTTC. Residues: CASSLGPYNEQFF.